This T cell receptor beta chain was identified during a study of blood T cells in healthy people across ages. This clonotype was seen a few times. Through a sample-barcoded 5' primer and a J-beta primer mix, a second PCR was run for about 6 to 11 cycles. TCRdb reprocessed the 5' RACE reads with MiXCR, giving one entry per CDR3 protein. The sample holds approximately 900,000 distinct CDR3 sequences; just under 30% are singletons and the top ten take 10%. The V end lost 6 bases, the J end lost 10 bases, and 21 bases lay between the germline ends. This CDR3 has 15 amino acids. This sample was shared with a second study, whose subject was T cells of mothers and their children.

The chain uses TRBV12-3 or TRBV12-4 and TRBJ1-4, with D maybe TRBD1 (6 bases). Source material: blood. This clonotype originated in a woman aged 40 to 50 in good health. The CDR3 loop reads CASSPGAGETGKLFF. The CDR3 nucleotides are TGTGCCAGCAGCCCGGGGGCGGGGGAAACTGGAAAACTGTTTTTT.